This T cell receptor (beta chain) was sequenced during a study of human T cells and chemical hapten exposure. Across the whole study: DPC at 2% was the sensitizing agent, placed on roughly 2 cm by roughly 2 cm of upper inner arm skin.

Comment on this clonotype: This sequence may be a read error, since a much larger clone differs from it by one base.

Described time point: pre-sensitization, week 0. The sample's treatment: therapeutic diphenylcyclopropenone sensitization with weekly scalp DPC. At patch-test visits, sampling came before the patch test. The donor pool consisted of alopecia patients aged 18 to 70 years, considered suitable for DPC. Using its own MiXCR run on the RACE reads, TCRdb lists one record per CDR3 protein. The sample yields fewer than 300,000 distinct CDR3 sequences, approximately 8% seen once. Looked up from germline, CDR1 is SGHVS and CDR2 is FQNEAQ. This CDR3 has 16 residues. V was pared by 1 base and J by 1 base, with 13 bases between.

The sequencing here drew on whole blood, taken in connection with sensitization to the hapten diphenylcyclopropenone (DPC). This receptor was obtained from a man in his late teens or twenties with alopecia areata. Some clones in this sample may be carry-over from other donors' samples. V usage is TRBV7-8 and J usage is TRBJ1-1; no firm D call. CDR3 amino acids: CASSLGLVSGNTEAFF. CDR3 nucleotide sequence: TGTGCCAGCAGCTTAGGTCTAGTCTCTGGGAACACTGAAGCTTTCTTT.